Detailed here is one TCR beta chain. What antigen it recognizes has not been identified. Base qualities were left out, and no much larger clone turns up one base away. The trial excluded patients who had a history of autoimmune disease or who were on systemic immunosuppression. Peripheral blood for TCR sequencing was collected from all dose cohorts at baseline, on cycle 4 day 1, and on cycle 7 day 1. The samples were taken from a phase I, first-in-human, multicenter, open-label dose-escalation trial of ivuxolimab. Adults with locally advanced or metastatic melanoma, renal cell carcinoma, hepatocellular carcinoma or head and neck squamous cell carcinoma were enrolled in the trial. CD4+ and CD8+ T cells were sorted separately from peripheral blood before TCR sequencing. For sequencing of the TCRbeta CDR3 region, genomic DNA was extracted from the sorted cells. TCRbeta CDR3 regions were sequenced using the immunoSEQ Assay. Imported from immuneACCESS, the table was reduced by TCRdb to in-frame sequences with V and J called. These copies leave out some clones; in studies compared against another copy, an unresolved V gene accounts for under half, and the cause of the remainder is not known. Counted in this sample were fewer than 70,000 clones; 70% to 90% of them appeared once. The ten largest clones take up just over 0.6% of the sample.

These data come from a study of OX40 agonist ivuxolimab in advanced cancers. A note on the overall study: Ivuxolimab, which targeted the costimulatory receptor OX40 (CD134), was an agonistic, fully human IgG2 monoclonal antibody. In the dose-escalation cohort, more than 80% of patients were male, and the mean age was 60 years with a range of 23 to 79. The purpose of peripheral TCRbeta sequencing was to test whether ivuxolimab changed TCR sequence diversity and led to clonal T-cell expansion. Intravenous ivuxolimab was administered to patients every 2 weeks at six dose levels: 0.01, 0.1, 0.3, 1.5, 3 and 10 mg/kg. Patients were allowed to have had prior anti-PD-1, anti-PD-L1 or anti-CTLA-4 therapy, and 40% to 45% of the dose-escalation patients had previously received checkpoint inhibitors. Among the roughly 50 dose-escalation patients, about 19 had hepatocellular carcinoma, some 15 melanoma, 9 renal cell carcinoma and 9 head and neck cancer. Three dose-escalation patients achieved partial responses, one with hepatocellular carcinoma and two with cutaneous melanoma. The paper covers the monotherapy dose-escalation part of the phase I ivuxolimab trial, which included N = 52 patients. Study-wide conclusions, independent of this receptor: In the 0.1-3.0 mg/kg groups, partial responders were among the patients with the lowest normalized peripheral clonal expansion, particularly in CD8+ T cells. At doses of 0.1 to 3.0 mg/kg, clonal expansion of both CD4+ and CD8+ T cells in blood was seen between baseline and week 6. The antigen specificity of the clonally expanded peripheral T cells was not determined. After ivuxolimab, expanded clones were on average more numerous among CD8+ T cells than among CD4+ T cells. Low levels of normalized T-cell clonal expansion were also seen in some patients who did not respond.

The V and J ends are trimmed by 6 bases and 3 bases, leaving 17 bases between them. The CDR3 has 16 amino acids, counting the end cysteine and phenylalanine. Just CDR3 DNA is preserved here, 48 bases in frame from base 1. Per the germline V gene, ENHRY is the CDR1 and SYGVKD is the CDR2. This TCR was sampled from an adult with an advanced solid tumor such as melanoma, head and neck, liver or kidney cancer. The sequenced sample was CD4+ or CD8+ T cells sorted from blood, obtained in a trial of the OX40 agonist ivuxolimab. The chain links TRBV10-3 with TRBJ2-2, with the D gene not clear enough to name. The CDR3 sequence is CAISVGNDQYTGELFF. The DNA reads as follows: TGTGCCATCAGCGTGGGTAATGATCAATACACCGGGGAGCTGTTTTTT.